Listed below are T cell receptor beta chains from one sample, sequenced in a study of a mutant IDH1 vaccine in newly diagnosed glioma. The table came from immunoSEQ multiplex PCR; TCRdb's copy has only in-frame clones and leaves some out. The table lists approximately 80,000 clones, roughly nine tenths of them singletons. No antigen has been identified for these receptors. This specimen was PBMCs, taken from a glioma patient whose treatment included an IDH1 peptide vaccine. The receptors were gathered from a woman aged 50 to 60 with glioma. CDR3s include the opening cysteine and the closing phenylalanine or tryptophan. Each record gives: V gene, D gene, clone size, J gene, CDR3 DNA, CDR3 protein. The D gene is left open where the match is weak. Clone size is shown for a subset of rows, as once, few, many or a class of expanded clone.

>TRBV28|-|once|TRBJ1-1
TGTGCCAGCAGGCCAGACAGTAACACTGAAGCTTTCTTT
CASRPDSNTEAFF
>TRBV4-2|-|-|TRBJ2-2
TGTGCCAGCAGGAAAGTGCCCCCGGACACCGGGGAGCTGTTTTTT
CASRKVPPDTGELFF
>TRBV15|-|-|TRBJ2-7
TGTGCCACCAGCAGAGATTTAGGGACGGTGTCCTACGAGCAGTACTTC
CATSRDLGTVSYEQYF
>TRBV4-1|-|-|TRBJ2-1
TGCGCCAGCAGCCAAGAGGGGACTGATTACAATGAGCAGTTCTTC
CASSQEGTDYNEQFF
>TRBV2|TRBD2|-|TRBJ2-1
TGTGCCAGCAGTGTTGAGCTAGCGGGAGTGAATGAGCAGTTCTTC
CASSVELAGVNEQFF
>TRBV25-1|TRBD1|-|TRBJ2-4
TGTGCCAGCAGTGACCAGGACAGGGGGCGAAACATTCAGTACTTC
CASSDQDRGRNIQYF
>TRBV10-3|-|-|TRBJ2-2
TGTGCCATCAGTGACGCACGAGCTAACACCGGGGAGCTGTTTTTT
CAISDARANTGELFF
>TRBV7-7|-|-|TRBJ1-1
TGTGCTAGCAGCCTGGGGGAGAACACTGAAGCTTTCTTT
CASSLGENTEAFF
>TRBV7-9|-|few|TRBJ2-7
TGTGCCAGCAGCTTAGACAGGTGGGGTAGCGAGCAGTACTTC
CASSLDRWGSEQYF
>TRBV5-6|-|-|TRBJ2-7
TGTGCCAGCAGCTTGGGGGCTTCCTACGAGCAGTACTTC
CASSLGASYEQYF
>TRBV11-3|-|-|TRBJ2-2
TGTGCCAGCAGCTTAGGCCGGCTAGGGAACACCGGGGAGCTGTTTTTT
CASSLGRLGNTGELFF
>TRBV28|-|-|TRBJ1-3
TGTGCCAGCAGCTCGGGATCACTCGGAAACACCATATATTTT
CASSSGSLGNTIYF
>TRBV27|-|-|TRBJ1-5
TGTGCCAGCAGTTCCTGGTCTGGGGGCGGGGATCAGCCCCAGCATTTT
CASSSWSGGGDQPQHF
>TRBV27|-|-|TRBJ2-3
TGTGCCAGCAGTCCGCGGATGGGGACCATAATTCTCACAGATACGCAGTATTTT
CASSPRMGTIILTDTQYF
>TRBV10-3|-|-|TRBJ2-5
TGTGCCATCAGTGATGACAGACAAGAGACCCAGTACTTC
CAISDDRQETQYF
>TRBV27|TRBD2|-|TRBJ2-3
TGTGCCAGCAGTTTAGAGCGGGGCAAAAATACGCAGTATTTT
CASSLERGKNTQYF
>TRBV28|TRBD2|-|TRBJ2-5
TGTGCCAGCAGTTTATGGGCTAGCGGGAGCAGACAAGAGACCCAGTACTTC
CASSLWASGSRQETQYF
>TRBV29-1|TRBD1|-|TRBJ2-7
TGCAGCGCCTGGGACAGCACCTCCTACGAGCAGTACTTC
CSAWDSTSYEQYF
>TRBV7-3|TRBD2|-|TRBJ2-3
TGTGCCAGCAGCCCATTTCTAGCGGGAGGGGATAGCACAGATACGCAGTATTTT
CASSPFLAGGDSTDTQYF
>TRBV5-4|-|-|TRBJ1-1
TGTGCCAGCAGCTCTGGGAGGATGAACACTGAAGCTTTCTTT
CASSSGRMNTEAFF
>TRBV27|-|-|TRBJ2-7
TGTGCCAGCAGTTTCGAGGGAACTACTGACGAGCAGTACTTC
CASSFEGTTDEQYF
>TRBV28|TRBD1|-|TRBJ1-2
TGTGCCAGCAGCATACAGGGGGAGCATGGCTACACCTTC
CASSIQGEHGYTF
>TRBV10-3|-|-|TRBJ1-5
TGTGCCACCGGCGGTAGTGTTAGCAATCAGCCCCAGCATTTT
CATGGSVSNQPQHF
>TRBV10-2|-|few|TRBJ1-5
TGCGCCACCTCAGAACAAGGCAGTGTGTCCCCCCAGCATTTT
CATSEQGSVSPQHF
>TRBV9|TRBD1|-|TRBJ2-7
TGTGCCAGCAGCGTAGAGCCTACGACAGGGGCCTACGAGCAGTACTTC
CASSVEPTTGAYEQYF
>TRBV27|-|few|TRBJ2-2
TGTGCCAGCAGTCTCCTTATGACCGGGGAGCTGTTTTTT
CASSLLMTGELFF
>TRBV5-1|TRBD2|-|TRBJ2-5
TGCGCCAGCAGCTTCAGCGGGGGCGAAGAGACCCAGTACTTC
CASSFSGGEETQYF
>TRBV9|TRBD2|-|TRBJ2-1
TGTGCCAGCAGCCCTAGCGGGAGTGCGGGGAATGAGCAGTTCTTC
CASSPSGSAGNEQFF
>TRBV6-5|TRBD2|-|TRBJ2-1
TGTGCCAGCAGTTACGGAACTAGCGGGAGGCTCAATGAGCAGTTCTTC
CASSYGTSGRLNEQFF
>TRBV5-1|-|-|TRBJ1-3
TGCGCCAGCAGCCTCCAGGACTACTCTGGAAACACCATATATTTT
CASSLQDYSGNTIYF
>TRBV18|TRBD2|-|TRBJ2-1
TGTGCCAGCTCACCAGCGGGAGGGCCAAATGAGCAGTTCTTC
CASSPAGGPNEQFF
>TRBV9|-|-|TRBJ1-3
TGTGCCAGCAGCGCTTCTTTGGGGTTCCAAGGAAACACCATATATTTT
CASSASLGFQGNTIYF
>TRBV29-1|-|-|TRBJ1-2
TGCAGCGTTGAAGATCGGGAGCGGAGAACCTTC
CSVEDRERRTF
>TRBV5-1|TRBD1|once|TRBJ2-7
TGCGCCAGCAGCACAGAACTTACAGGGGCGGCCTACGAGCAGTACTTC
CASSTELTGAAYEQYF
>TRBV6-1|-|-|TRBJ1-5
TGTGCCAGCAGTGAAAGGTCAGGGCGGGATCAGCCCCAGCATTTT
CASSERSGRDQPQHF
>TRBV6-5|-|-|TRBJ2-6
TGTGCCAGCAGTTATGGGTGGACTGGGGCCAACGTCCTGACTTTC
CASSYGWTGANVLTF
>TRBV28|-|-|TRBJ2-1
TGTGCCAGCAGTTTATTCCTCGAGGGTGAGCAGTTCTTC
CASSLFLEGEQFF
>TRBV21-1|-|-|TRBJ1-1
TGTGCCAGCAGCAAAAACCTACAGGGTGGCACTGAAGCTTTCTTT
CASSKNLQGGTEAFF
>TRBV5-1|TRBD2|-|TRBJ2-1
TGCGCCAGCAGCTTGGTAGCGGGAGAAAACAATGAGCAGTTCTTC
CASSLVAGENNEQFF
>TRBV27|-|-|TRBJ2-7
TGTGCCAGCAGTTTAAGGACTGGTACCTACGAGCAGTACTTC
CASSLRTGTYEQYF
>TRBV28|TRBD2|-|TRBJ2-5
TGTGCCAGCAGTTTGCGCGGACTAGCTGGAGAGACCCAGTACTTC
CASSLRGLAGETQYF
>TRBV7-7|TRBD1|-|TRBJ2-7
TGTGCTAGCAGCCCGATGACAGGGCCTTCCCACGAGCAGTACTTC
CASSPMTGPSHEQYF
>TRBV27|TRBD2|-|TRBJ2-7
TGTGCCAGCAAGGTAGCGGGCCAGACCTACGAGCAGTACTTC
CASKVAGQTYEQYF
>TRBV19|-|-|TRBJ2-7
TGTGCCAGTAGTATCAGACAGGGACGGGAGTCCTACGAGCAGTACTTC
CASSIRQGRESYEQYF
>TRBV5-1|-|-|TRBJ2-5
TGCGCCAGCTGCTTGGGGAGGGAGACCCAGTACTTC
CASCLGRETQYF
>TRBV18|-|-|TRBJ1-1
TGTGCCAGCTCCACCACTCAGGGTCCGGACACTGAAGCTTTCTTT
CASSTTQGPDTEAFF
>TRBV5-4|-|-|TRBJ2-1
TGTGCCAGCAGCTTTGGCAGGGCTCGGGAGCAGTTCTTC
CASSFGRAREQFF
>TRBV5-1|-|-|TRBJ2-5
TGCGCCAGCAGCCCATATGACAGGCTAGGAGAGACCCAGTACTTC
CASSPYDRLGETQYF
>TRBV7-8|-|-|TRBJ2-7
TGTGCCAGCAGCTCACTAATAGGCGGGGGCGCGGGCCCCAACTACGAGCAGTACTTC
CASSSLIGGGAGPNYEQYF
>TRBV4-2|-|-|TRBJ2-1
TGTGCCAGCAGCCAAGATGGGGCGGTCTCCTACAATGAGCAGTTCTTC
CASSQDGAVSYNEQFF
>TRBV7-2|-|-|TRBJ2-1
TGTGCCAGCAGCTTAGACCCGATAGCGCGTGAGCAGTTCTTC
CASSLDPIAREQFF
>TRBV7-3|TRBD2|-|TRBJ2-3
TGTGCCAGCAGACCGAGCTCATCTCTAGCGGGAGACGCAGATACGCAGTATTTT
CASRPSSSLAGDADTQYF
>TRBV11-2|-|-|TRBJ2-1
TGTGCCAGCAGCTTAGAGGGACTCACAACGGGAAATGAGCAGTTCTTC
CASSLEGLTTGNEQFF
>TRBV5-6|-|-|TRBJ1-1
TGTGCCAGCAGCTTTTTGAACACTGAAGCTTTCTTT
CASSFLNTEAFF
>TRBV7-9|TRBD1|few|TRBJ2-7
TGTGCCAGCAGCTCCCGACAGGGGAACTACGAGCAGTACTTC
CASSSRQGNYEQYF
>TRBV27|TRBD2|-|TRBJ2-1
TGTGCCAGCACTCCTTTGATAGCGCGGGAGGGGGAAGGGGGCAATGAGCAGTTCTTC
CASTPLIAREGEGGNEQFF
>TRBV7-6|TRBD2|-|TRBJ2-2
TGTGCCAGCAGCTCGCTCGGACTAGCTGTTGACGGGGAGCTGTTTTTT
CASSSLGLAVDGELFF
>TRBV10-3|TRBD1|few|TRBJ2-7
TGTGCCATCAGTGTTGACAGGGGATACGAGCAGTACTTC
CAISVDRGYEQYF
>TRBV27|TRBD2|-|TRBJ2-7
TGTGCCAGCAGTTCCGGGGAGGGAATCTACGAGCAGTACTTC
CASSSGEGIYEQYF